The T cell receptor beta chain described here comes from a study of blood T cells in healthy people across ages. Whole-study context: For every two T cells, template switching captured about one barcoded beta molecule.

The study isolated at least 6 million PBMCs from each sample. Total RNA was isolated from each sample in quantities of at least 5 micrograms. This clonotype appeared once. Alongside a J-beta primer mix, a sample-barcoded 5' primer served in a second PCR lasting 7 to 11 cycles. A single record per CDR3 protein comes from TCRdb applying MiXCR to the 5' RACE reads. The sample has hundreds of thousands of distinct CDR3 sequences, around 54% seen once. The CDR3 loop spans 15 amino acids. The source of this sequence is a man in his fifties or sixties in good health. This chain joins TRBV12-3 or TRBV12-4 and TRBJ2-7; 8 bases line up with TRBD1. TRBJ2-5 matches the DNA end more closely, so the J call is doubtful. Sequenced sample: blood. The CDR3 sequence: CASSRGHTGGKTQYF. The CDR3 bases are TGTGCCAGCAGTAGGGGACATACAGGGGGGAAGACCCAGTACTTC.